These 32 T cell receptor beta chains share one sample of origin, sequenced in a study of shared clonotypes between healthy human individuals. TCRdb's copy holds only in-frame clones and misses some; the assay was immunoSEQ multiplex PCR. The data hold under 2,500,000 clones, with 90% to 97% observed a single time. The material sequenced was naive CD4+ T cells sorted from blood. Subset defined: CD45RA+ positively selected. Receptors were obtained from a man aged 18 to 30 in good health.

This clone was observed a handful of times. The same CDR3 can be traced to other DNA sequences in this sample. The gene calls are TRBV18 and TRBJ1-2, with 7 bases lining up with TRBD1. V dropped 5 bases and J dropped 3; count of bases not matched to a gene: 3. Germline V CDR1 and CDR2: KGHSH, LQKENI. The CDR3 has 13 residues. CDR3 protein: CASSAGTDYGYTF. The CDR3 DNA follows: TGTGCCAGCTCAGCCGGGACAGACTATGGCTACACCTTC.

The chain's CDR3 is CAWSLGRVEFNQPQHF. Written as DNA, the CDR3 is TGTGCCTGGAGTCTTGGCCGGGTGGAGTTTAATCAGCCCCAGCATTTT. The V call is TRBV30, the J call TRBJ1-5; D unclear. CDR3 length equals 16 residues. Trimming stripped 2 bases from V and 4 bases from J, with 18 bases between. CDR1 GTSNPN and CDR2 SVGIG come from the germline V gene (reference sequence).

The CDR3 bases are TGTGCCAGCAGTTACACAGGGGATGGAGCTGAAGCTTTCTTT. Its protein product is CASSYTGDGAEAFF. The gene calls are TRBV6-6 and TRBJ1-1; TRBD1 agrees at 7 bases. There are 14 residues in the CDR3. V was clipped by 2 bases and J by 6 bases; unmatched bases: 6. Germline lookup yields CDR1 MNHNY and CDR2 SVGAGI (reference sequence).

CDR3 protein: CASRGWATGSGNTIYF. CDR3 nucleotide sequence: TGTGCCAGCAGGGGGTGGGCGACAGGGTCTGGAAACACCATATATTTT. V usage is TRBV5-6 and J usage is TRBJ1-3, with 7 bases fitting TRBD1. V dropped 5 bases and J dropped 1; count of bases not matched to a gene: 9. CDR3 length: 16 residues. Germline V gene sequence: CDR1 SGHDT, CDR2 YYEEEE.

The J gene is TRBJ1-5, the V gene TRBV11-2; no clear D gene. The CDR3 runs 12 residues. Germline assignment: CDR1 SGHAT and CDR2 FQNNGV. The V end was cut by 5 bases, the J end by 7 bases, with 9 bases between. This chain's CDR3 is CASSPSGQPQHF. The CDR3 bases are TGTGCCAGCAGCCCCTCGGGGCAGCCCCAGCATTTT.

This clone was recorded once. The chain employs TRBV6-1 and TRBJ2-7; 9 bases map to TRBD2. The CDR3 contains 13 residues. Trimming took 8 bases from V and 7 from J; bases not matched to a gene: 9. The germline V gene encodes CDR1 MNHNS and CDR2 SASEGT. CDR3 protein: CASLRSGSEEQYF. The CDR3 DNA is TGTGCCAGCCTCCGTAGCGGGAGCGAAGAGCAGTACTTC.

This CDR3 reads CASTEGASTTGELFF. The CDR3, as DNA: TGTGCCAGCACAGAGGGGGCTAGTACGACCGGGGAGCTGTTTTTT. This chain joins TRBV18 and TRBJ2-2; 7 positions agree with TRBD1. V was pared by 8 bases and J by 5 bases, with 11 bases of the junction left unmatched. The CDR3 has 15 residues. The germline CDR1 and CDR2 sequences are KGHSH and LQKENI.

This sequence joins TRBV2 and TRBJ2-1; D is perhaps TRBD1 (7 bases). The CDR3 spans 15 residues. V lost 3 bases to trimming and J lost 2 bases, with 11 bases between them. Per germline, CDR1 SNHLY and CDR2 FYNNEI. The CDR3 loop is CASSEGGQPYNEQFF. The CDR3 DNA is TGTGCCAGCAGTGAGGGGGGACAGCCCTACAATGAGCAGTTCTTC.

The chain has TRBV2 and TRBJ1-1; no reliable D call. CDR1 and CDR2 (germline): SNHLY, FYNNEI. The CDR3 has 13 amino acids. Trimming left V 1 base short and J 1 base short, with 4 bases between. CDR3 region: CASSEVTNTEAFF. DNA of the CDR3: TGTGCCAGCAGTGAAGTAACGAACACTGAAGCTTTCTTT.

This chain connects TRBV9 to TRBJ2-2; TRBD2 matches at 9 bases. From germline, CDR1 is SGDLS and CDR2 YYNGEE. The CDR3 runs 15 residues. V lost 2 bases to trimming and J lost 4 bases; unmatched junction nucleotides: 3. CDR3 in DNA: TGTGCCAGCAGCGTTAGCGGGGGCCTCACCGGGGAGCTGTTTTTT. Its translation: CASSVSGGLTGELFF.

This clone was picked up one time. The chain uses TRBV10-2 and TRBJ2-1; 10 bases are a match to TRBD2. V was clipped by 2 bases and J by 8 bases; unmatched bases: 6. The CDR3 runs 15 residues. CDR1 and CDR2 from the germline V gene are WSHSY and SAAADI. CDR3 sequence reads: CASSETSGTWDEQFF. Here the CDR3 DNA reads TGCGCCAGCAGTGAGACTAGCGGGACGTGGGATGAGCAGTTCTTC.

The chain is built from TRBV28 and TRBJ2-7; 9 nucleotides agree with TRBD1. CDR3 size: 12 residues. J gave up 8 bases and V 6 bases, and 5 bases lay outside the gene matches. Germline CDR1 and CDR2: MDHEN and SYDVKM. This CDR3 reads CASSKDRGKQYF. Here the CDR3 DNA reads TGTGCCAGCAGCAAGGACAGGGGAAAGCAGTACTTC.

The rearrangement links TRBV11-2 to TRBJ2-1; the match to TRBD2 covers 8 bases. Germline V gene sequence: CDR1 SGHAT, CDR2 FQNNGV. The ends lost 5 bases at V and 11 bases at J; junction bases unmatched: 20. There are 17 residues in the CDR3. CDR3 DNA: TGTGCCAGCAGCCCCAATGCCGGGACTAGGCCGTCTAACCAGCAGTTCTTC. This translates into CASSPNAGTRPSNQQFF.

The chain carries TRBV30 and TRBJ2-5, with TRBD1 matching 10 bases. The CDR3 is 15 amino acids. Germline CDR1 is GTSNPN and CDR2 is SVGIG (reference sequence). V trimming: 2 bases; J trimming: 2 bases; junction bases outside the gene matches: 5. The CDR3 spells CAWSTGTGEQETQYF. CDR3 nucleotide sequence: TGTGCCTGGAGTACCGGGACAGGGGAACAAGAGACCCAGTACTTC.

The V call is TRBV30, the J call TRBJ2-2; D is possibly TRBD2 (6 bases). CDR1 and CDR2 (germline): GTSNPN, SVGIG (reference sequence). The CDR3 is made up of 13 amino acids. With 4 bases removed from V and 6 bases from J, the gap between germline ends came to 12 bases. The CDR3 DNA reads as TGTGCCTGGAAGGGAGGCGGGGCCGGGGAGCTGTTTTTT. It specifies CAWKGGGAGELFF.

This clone has only a few counts. Other DNA sequences in this specimen translate into the identical CDR3. The chain links TRBV20-1 to TRBJ2-3, with D unclear. The CDR3 has 10 amino acids. Germline CDR1 and CDR2: DFQATT and SNEGSKA (reference sequence). V lost 1 base, J lost 6 bases, and 2 bases lay in between. CDR3 nucleotides: TGCAGTGCTAGAGTGGATACGCAGTATTTT. Amino acid sequence: CSARVDTQYF.

The chain joins TRBV21-1 to TRBJ1-1; the table's TRBD1 call for D was not verified on the DNA. TRBV21-1 is a pseudogene segment. The CDR3 is 13 residues long. CDR3 coding DNA: TGTGCCAGCACCCTACAGGGGCGCACTGAAGCTTTCTTT. Amino acid sequence: CASTLQGRTEAFF.

The chain recombines TRBV10-2 with TRBJ1-5; TRBD1 aligns across 7 bases. V shed 2 bases, J shed 2 bases, and the junction held 3 bases outside the gene matches. From germline, CDR1 is WSHSY and CDR2 SAAADI. CDR3 length: 15 residues. The CDR3 protein is CASSERGHGNQPQHF. The CDR3 region has the DNA TGCGCCAGCAGTGAGAGGGGGCATGGCAATCAGCCCCAGCATTTT.

As concerns this clone: Additional DNA sequences in this sample encode the identical CDR3. The chain joins TRBV11-2 to TRBJ2-7; the D is unclear. The CDR3 loop spans 13 amino acids. The germline V and J ends were trimmed by 1 base and 3 bases, with 7 bases remaining between them. In germline, CDR1 is SGHAT, CDR2 FQNNGV. CDR3 protein: CASSLAPGYEQYF. The CDR3, as DNA: TGTGCCAGCAGCTTAGCTCCTGGCTACGAGCAGTACTTC.

V gene TRBV7-6 combines with J gene TRBJ2-2, with D possibly being TRBD2 (7 bases). From germline, CDR1 is SGHVS and CDR2 FNYEAQ. The CDR3 is 15 amino acids. V was cut by 5 bases and J by 4 bases, with 14 bases left in between. CDR3 sequence: CASSRGGGRTGELFF. The CDR3 nucleotides read TGTGCCAGCAGCCGGGGCGGGGGCCGCACCGGGGAGCTGTTTTTT.

The rearrangement joins TRBV4-2 to TRBJ1-6; D unresolved. CDR1 LGHNA and CDR2 YNFKEQ come from the germline V gene. CDR3 length equals 16 residues. The ends were cut back, 3 bases at V and 5 bases at J, with 14 bases in the middle. The CDR3 region is CASSHRGSLDNSPLHF. CDR3 coding DNA: TGTGCCAGCAGCCACCGAGGATCCTTAGATAATTCACCCCTCCACTTT.

This clone was detected once. This chain links TRBV30 with TRBJ2-1; a possible D gene is TRBD2 (6 bases). V lost 6 bases, J lost 2 bases, and 17 bases lay in between. In germline, CDR1 is GTSNPN, CDR2 SVGIG (reference sequence). CDR3 length: 15 residues. CDR3 DNA sequence: TGTGCCTGCAGACCGGGACTGTCCACCTACAATGAGCAGTTCTTC. This gives the protein CACRPGLSTYNEQFF.

The J gene is TRBJ2-1, the V gene TRBV7-2, with 13 bases that match TRBD2. Germline loops: CDR1 SGHTA, CDR2 FQGNSA. The ends lost 0 bases at V and 4 bases at J; junction bases unmatched: 3. The length of the CDR3 is 17 residues. The CDR3 region is CASSLAGTSGKYNEQFF. The CDR3 nucleotides read TGTGCCAGCAGCTTAGCGGGGACTAGCGGGAAATACAATGAGCAGTTCTTC.

The chain couples TRBV5-6 to TRBJ2-3; tentative D call: TRBD1 (6 bases). V was cut by 7 bases and J by 6 bases, with 18 bases left in between. The CDR3 consists of 14 residues. Per germline, CDR1 SGHDT and CDR2 YYEEEE. CDR3 in DNA: TGTGCCAGCTGGGTGCCAGGGGTATATGATACGCAGTATTTT. This translates into CASWVPGVYDTQYF.

J is TRBJ1-2 and V is TRBV21-1. TRBV21-1 is given as a pseudogene. There are 15 residues in the CDR3. The CDR3 DNA sequence: TGTGCCAGCATCCCCCACGCCAGCGTTTCCTATGGCTACACCTTC. Its protein product is CASIPHASVSYGYTF.

This chain connects TRBV27 to TRBJ2-1; tentatively, D is TRBD1 (6 bases). Trimming stripped 3 bases from V and 1 base from J, with 13 bases between. The CDR3 runs to 16 residues. CDR1 is MNHEY, CDR2 SMNVEV, per germline (reference sequence). This CDR3 is CASSFLQGTSYNEQFF. CDR3 bases: TGTGCCAGCAGTTTCTTACAGGGAACTTCCTACAATGAGCAGTTCTTC.

V usage is TRBV10-3 and J usage is TRBJ2-3, with D tentatively TRBD2 (5 bases). Germline V gene sequence: CDR1 ENHRY, CDR2 SYGVKD. The CDR3 extends over 12 amino acids. V lost 6 bases, J lost 4 bases, and 8 bases lay in between. In DNA, the CDR3 is TGTGCCATCAGGGCGGAGGCAGATACGCAGTATTTT. The encoded protein is CAIRAEADTQYF.

This clone was found a few times. The same CDR3 can be traced to other DNA sequences in this sample. V gene TRBV6-5 combines with J gene TRBJ1-2, with D possibly being TRBD1 (5 bases). Trimming left V 2 bases short and J 5 bases short, with 6 bases between. The CDR3 is 12 residues long. Germline CDR1 reads MNHEY; CDR2 reads SVGAGI. The chain's CDR3 is CASSYRGYGYTF. CDR3 nucleotide sequence: TGTGCCAGCAGTTACCGGGGGTATGGCTACACCTTC.

The chain couples TRBV6-4 to TRBJ1-6; D is uncertain. V lost 4 bases, J lost 6 bases, and 7 bases lay in between. The CDR3 is 13 residues long. Germline assignment: CDR1 MRHNA and CDR2 SNTAGT. The CDR3 loop is CASSVDPNSPLHF. DNA of the CDR3: TGTGCCAGCAGTGTTGACCCTAATTCACCCCTCCACTTT.

The rearrangement links TRBV30 to TRBJ1-4, with D perhaps matching TRBD1 (5 bases). Germline CDR1 GTSNPN, CDR2 SVGIG (reference sequence). Trimming took 0 bases from V and 3 from J, leaving 17 bases between them. The length of the CDR3 is 17 residues. Here the CDR3 DNA reads TGTGCCTGGAGTGTACCGGTGCGGCAGGGATCTAATGAAAAACTGTTTTTT. This translates into CAWSVPVRQGSNEKLFF. Combining the CDR3 with reference TRBV30 and TRBJ1-4 gives the whole variable domain SQTIHQWPATLVQPVGSPLSLECTVEGTSNPNLYWYRQAAGRGLQLLFYSVGIGQISSEVPQNLSASRPQDRQFILSSKKLLLSDSGFYLCAWSVPVRQGSNEKLFFGSGTQLSVL.

The chain has TRBV7-8 and TRBJ2-5; D not certain. CDR1 and CDR2 (germline): SGHVS, FQNEAQ. CDR3 length: 14 amino acids. Deletions cut 7 bases from V and 0 bases from J, with 12 bases between. The CDR3 sequence is CASTGGWYQETQYF. The CDR3 DNA reads TGTGCCAGCACCGGCGGTTGGTACCAAGAGACCCAGTACTTC. Based on the CDR3 plus reference TRBV7-8 and TRBJ2-5, the full variable domain is GAGVSQSPRYKVAKRGQDVALRCDPISGHVSLFWYQQALGQGPEFLTYFQNEAQLDKSGLPSDRFFAERPEGSVSTLKIQRTQQEDSAVYLCASTGGWYQETQYFGPGTRLLVL.

In this sample, this clone turned up once. The gene calls are TRBV7-2 and TRBJ2-1; 12 bases line up with TRBD1. Germline V gives CDR1 SGHTA, CDR2 FQGNSA. The V gene end was trimmed by 0 bases and the J gene end by 7 bases; junction bases not matched to a gene: 4. The CDR3 totals 16 residues. CDR3 loop: CASSLAGQGAQNEQFF. CDR3 DNA sequence: TGTGCCAGCAGCTTAGCGGGACAGGGGGCGCAAAATGAGCAGTTCTTC.